The 10 T cell receptor beta chains reported below all come from one sample, sequenced in a study (dated by TCRdb to 2013 to 2016). CD4+CD25+CD127-/low cells were isolated as Tregs. Libraries were made using 5' RACE. Sequenced on an Illumina MiSeq. Using fastp at Q25 and MiXCR, TCRdb reprocessed the public reads and kept productive beta chains. Each CDR3 protein gets just one entry, which takes the most common genes and DNA from the rows behind it. Here the sample has around 6,800 distinct CDR3 sequences; 73% occur a single time. The ten largest clonotypes hold about 4.4% of the sample. The sequenced material came from tumor-infiltrating Tregs sorted from the breast tumor. These receptors were collected from a female donor with breast cancer.

The chain is built from TRBV7-3 and TRBJ2-7, with D possibly matching TRBD2 (5 bases). V lost 5 bases, J lost 4 bases, and 9 bases lay in between. Germline-derived CDR1 and CDR2 are SGHTA and FQGTGA. The CDR3 is made up of 12 amino acids. The CDR3 here is CASSDERYEQYF. In DNA form, the CDR3 reads TGTGCCAGCAGCGACGAGCGGTACGAGCAGTACTTC.

The V and J genes are TRBV7-9 and TRBJ2-1, with 10 nucleotides matching TRBD1. This CDR3 is 15 amino acids long. The V and J ends lost 4 bases and 11 bases, in that order; junction bases with no gene match: 11. CDR1 SEHNR and CDR2 FQNEAQ come from the germline V gene (reference sequence). The DNA of the CDR3 is TGTGCCAGCAGCTCCCTAGTAAGGACAGGGGGACAGCAGTTCTTC. Its protein is CASSSLVRTGGQQFF.

V usage is TRBV20-1 and J usage is TRBJ1-1, with a weak D call TRBD1 (5 bases). The CDR3 spans 13 residues. Germline CDR1 is DFQATT and CDR2 is SNEGSKA (reference sequence). Trimming shortened V by 6 bases and J by 5 bases, and 16 bases separated the two germline ends. CDR3 sequence reads: CSATTTEPTEAFF. CDR3 nucleotides: TGCAGTGCAACGACGACAGAGCCGACTGAAGCTTTCTTT.

The gene calls are TRBV7-3 and TRBJ2-1, with a weak D call TRBD2 (7 bases). The tail of the sequence fits TRBJ2-5 better, so the J call may be wrong. Germline CDR1 reads SGHTA; CDR2 reads FQGTGA. The CDR3 is made up of 14 amino acids. In nucleotides, the CDR3 is TGTGCCAGCAGCAAGAGGGGGGGAGACGAGACCCAGTACTTC. Encoded protein: CASSKRGGDETQYF.

For this clonotype: An end of the junction differs from the germline gene, which may be a read error. CDR3 nucleotides: TGTGCTAGCAGTCCGAGCCCAAGGGAAAATGAGCAGTTCTTC. Its translation: CASSPSPRENEQFF. This rearrangement joins TRBV7-7 to TRBJ2-1; no clear D gene. The germline V gene encodes CDR1 SSHAT and CDR2 FNYEAQ (reference sequence). The CDR3 is made up of 14 amino acids.

The J gene is TRBJ2-7, the V gene TRBV27; 13 nucleotides agree with TRBD2. Losses at the gene ends were 5 bases for V and 6 bases for J; bases not matched to a gene: 4. Germline V gives CDR1 MNHEY, CDR2 SMNVEV (reference sequence). The CDR3 is made up of 14 amino acids. CDR3 residues: CASSLGLAGVEQYF. The CDR3, as DNA: TGTGCCAGCAGTCTCGGACTAGCGGGAGTCGAGCAGTACTTC.

This clonotype is a singleton in its sample. The chain links TRBV9 to TRBJ2-2, with TRBD2 matching 7 bases. Germline V lookup: CDR1 SGDLS, CDR2 YYNGEE. Trimming cost V 3 bases and J 1 base; bases outside gene matches: 3. This CDR3 contains 15 residues. The CDR3 reads CASSGGLGNTGELFF. The CDR3 region has the DNA TGTGCCAGCAGCGGCGGACTAGGGAACACCGGGGAGCTGTTTTTT. Supplemented by reference TRBV9 and TRBJ2-2, the full variable domain reads DSGVTQTPKHLITATGQRVTLRCSPRSGDLSVYWYQQSLDQGLQFLIQYYNGEERAKGNILERFSAQQFPDLHSELNLSSLELGDSALYFCASSGGLGNTGELFFGEGSRLTVL.

This clonotype occurred a few times. The chain links TRBV5-6 to TRBJ2-3; 8 positions agree with TRBD2. Per the germline V gene, CDR1 is SGHDT and CDR2 is YYEEEE. This CDR3 contains 16 residues. J gave up 2 bases and V 4 bases, and 9 bases lay outside the gene matches. The DNA for the CDR3 is TGTGCCAGCAGCCGAAGACTAGCGCAAACCACAGATACGCAGTATTTT. Translating gives CASSRRLAQTTDTQYF.

The V and J genes are TRBV20-1 and TRBJ1-2; D unclear. CDR1 and CDR2 (germline): DFQATT, SNEGSKA (reference sequence). The V end was cut by 1 base, the J end by 3 bases, with 9 bases between. The CDR3 runs to 13 residues. CDR3 sequence reads: CSARGEADYGYTF. CDR3 nucleotide sequence: TGCAGTGCTAGAGGAGAAGCCGACTATGGCTACACCTTC.

The V gene is TRBV29-1, the J gene TRBJ1-1; D gene uncertain. CDR3 length: 13 residues. Germline assignment: CDR1 SQVTM and CDR2 ANQGSEA. The germline V and J ends were trimmed by 1 base and 5 bases, with 11 bases remaining between them. CDR3 DNA: TGCAGCGTTGAAGGGCCCCTTGGGACTGAAGCTTTCTTT. Translated: CSVEGPLGTEAFF.